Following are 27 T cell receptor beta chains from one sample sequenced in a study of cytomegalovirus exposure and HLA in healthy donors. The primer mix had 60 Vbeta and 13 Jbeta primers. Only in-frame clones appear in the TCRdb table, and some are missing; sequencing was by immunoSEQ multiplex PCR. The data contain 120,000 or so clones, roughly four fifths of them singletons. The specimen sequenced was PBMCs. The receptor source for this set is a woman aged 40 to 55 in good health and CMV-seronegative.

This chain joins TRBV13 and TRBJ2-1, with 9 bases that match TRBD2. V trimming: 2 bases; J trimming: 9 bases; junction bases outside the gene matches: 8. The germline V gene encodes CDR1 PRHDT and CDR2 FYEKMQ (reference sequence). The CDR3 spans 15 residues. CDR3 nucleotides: TGTGCCAGCAGCTTATTAAGCGGGAGGTCGCGTGAGCAGTTCTTC. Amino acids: CASSLLSGRSREQFF.

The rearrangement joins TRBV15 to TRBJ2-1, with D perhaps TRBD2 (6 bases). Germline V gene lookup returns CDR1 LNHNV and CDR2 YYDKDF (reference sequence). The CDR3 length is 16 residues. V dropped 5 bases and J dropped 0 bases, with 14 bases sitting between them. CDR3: CATSALRAGSYNEQFF. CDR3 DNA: TGTGCCACCAGCGCCCTGCGAGCGGGCTCCTACAATGAGCAGTTCTTC.

Written as DNA, the CDR3 is TGTGCCAGCAGCCAAGATCGGAGGGCCAATGAAAAACTGTTTTTT. The encoded protein is CASSQDRRANEKLFF. This chain joins TRBV4-2 and TRBJ1-4; D is unclear. This CDR3 has 15 residues. Germline V gives CDR1 LGHNA, CDR2 YNFKEQ. Trimming cost V 0 bases and J 5 bases, with 10 bases left between them.

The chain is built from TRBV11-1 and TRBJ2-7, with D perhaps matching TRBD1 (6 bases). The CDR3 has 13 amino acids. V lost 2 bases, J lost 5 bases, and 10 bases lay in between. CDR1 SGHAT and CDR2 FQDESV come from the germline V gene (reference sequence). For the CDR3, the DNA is TGTGCCAGCAGCTTACAGGGGCCGAACGAGCAGTACTTC. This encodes CASSLQGPNEQYF.

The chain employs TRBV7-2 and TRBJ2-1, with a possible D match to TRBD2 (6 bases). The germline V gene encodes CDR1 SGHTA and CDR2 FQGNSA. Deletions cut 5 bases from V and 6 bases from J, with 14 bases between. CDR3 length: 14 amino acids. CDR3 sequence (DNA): TGTGCCAGCAGCCCGAGACTAGGATCCAATGAGCAGTTCTTC. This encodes CASSPRLGSNEQFF.

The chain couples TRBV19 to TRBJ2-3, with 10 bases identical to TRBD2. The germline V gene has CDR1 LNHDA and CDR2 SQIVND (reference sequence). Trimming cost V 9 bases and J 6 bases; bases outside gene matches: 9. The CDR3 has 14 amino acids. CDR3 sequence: CASGSSGSWDTQYF. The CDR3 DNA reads TGTGCCAGCGGCTCTAGCGGGAGTTGGGATACGCAGTATTTT.

The CDR3 region is CASSTSGEQFF. In nucleotides, the CDR3 is TGTGCCAGCAGCACCAGCGGTGAGCAGTTCTTC. The J gene is TRBJ2-1, the V gene TRBV9, with a possible D match to TRBD2 (5 bases). The V and J ends lost 4 bases and 9 bases respectively, with 8 bases between them. Germline values: CDR1 SGDLS, CDR2 YYNGEE. The CDR3 runs 11 residues. Complete variable domain (other parts from reference TRBV9 and TRBJ2-1): DSGVTQTPKHLITATGQRVTLRCSPRSGDLSVYWYQQSLDQGLQFLIQYYNGEERAKGNILERFSAQQFPDLHSELNLSSLELGDSALYFCASSTSGEQFFGPGTRLTVL.

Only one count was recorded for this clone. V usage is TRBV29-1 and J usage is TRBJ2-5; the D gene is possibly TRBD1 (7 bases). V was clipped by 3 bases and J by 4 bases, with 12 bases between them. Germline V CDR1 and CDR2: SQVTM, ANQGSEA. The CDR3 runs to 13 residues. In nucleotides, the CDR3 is TGCAGCGTTGAGCAGGGGGGAGGAGAGACCCAGTACTTC. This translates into CSVEQGGGETQYF. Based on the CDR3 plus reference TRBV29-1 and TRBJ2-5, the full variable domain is SAVISQKPSRDICQRGTSLTIQCQVDSQVTMMFWYRQQPGQSLTLIATANQGSEATYESGFVIDKFPISRPNLTFSTLTVSNMSPEDSSIYLCSVEQGGGETQYFGPGTRLLVL.

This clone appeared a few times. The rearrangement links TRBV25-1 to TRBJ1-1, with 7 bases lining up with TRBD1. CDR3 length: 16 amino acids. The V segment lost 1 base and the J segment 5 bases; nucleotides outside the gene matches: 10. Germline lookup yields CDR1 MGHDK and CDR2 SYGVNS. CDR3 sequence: CASSESPRGRHTEAFF. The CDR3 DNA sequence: TGTGCCAGCAGTGAATCCCCGAGGGGGCGCCATACTGAAGCTTTCTTT.

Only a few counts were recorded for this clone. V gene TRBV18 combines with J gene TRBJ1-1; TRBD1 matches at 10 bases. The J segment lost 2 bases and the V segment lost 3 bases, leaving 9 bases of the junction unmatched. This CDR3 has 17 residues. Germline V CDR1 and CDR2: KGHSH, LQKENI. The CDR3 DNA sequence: TGTGCCAGCTCACCTCAACGGACAGGGGGTTCCAACACTGAAGCTTTCTTT. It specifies CASSPQRTGGSNTEAFF.

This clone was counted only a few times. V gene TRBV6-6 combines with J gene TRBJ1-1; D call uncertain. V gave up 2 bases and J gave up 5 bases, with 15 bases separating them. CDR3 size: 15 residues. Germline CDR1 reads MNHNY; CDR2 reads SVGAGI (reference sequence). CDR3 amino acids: CASSYAPRRGTEAFF. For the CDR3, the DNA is TGTGCCAGCAGTTACGCGCCCCGTAGAGGGACTGAAGCTTTCTTT.

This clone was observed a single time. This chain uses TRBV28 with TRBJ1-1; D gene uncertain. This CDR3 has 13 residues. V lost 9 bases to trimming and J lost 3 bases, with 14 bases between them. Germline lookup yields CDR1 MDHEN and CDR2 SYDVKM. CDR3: CARHGRKYTEAFF. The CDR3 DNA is TGTGCCAGACACGGGAGGAAGTACACTGAAGCTTTCTTT.

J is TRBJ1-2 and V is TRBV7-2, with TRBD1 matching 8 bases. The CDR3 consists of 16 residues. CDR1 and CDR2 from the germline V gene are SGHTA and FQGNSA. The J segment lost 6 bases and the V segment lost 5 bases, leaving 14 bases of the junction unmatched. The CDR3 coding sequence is TGTGCCAGCAGCACACCTACATGGACAGGGCCAGATGGCTACACCTTC. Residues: CASSTPTWTGPDGYTF.

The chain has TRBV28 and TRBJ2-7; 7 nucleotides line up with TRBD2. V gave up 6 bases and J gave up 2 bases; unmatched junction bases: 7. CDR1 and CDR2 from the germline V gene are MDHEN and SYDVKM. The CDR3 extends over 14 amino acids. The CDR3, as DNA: TGTGCCAGCAGCCCTACCGGGAGGCCCTACGAGCAGTACTTC. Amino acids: CASSPTGRPYEQYF.

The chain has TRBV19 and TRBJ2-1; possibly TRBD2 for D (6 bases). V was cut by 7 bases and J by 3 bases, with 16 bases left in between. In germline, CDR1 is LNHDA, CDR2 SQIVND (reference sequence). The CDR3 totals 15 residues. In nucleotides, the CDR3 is TGTGCCAGTAATGTGGGGGGTGGATACTACAATGAGCAGTTCTTC. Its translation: CASNVGGGYYNEQFF.

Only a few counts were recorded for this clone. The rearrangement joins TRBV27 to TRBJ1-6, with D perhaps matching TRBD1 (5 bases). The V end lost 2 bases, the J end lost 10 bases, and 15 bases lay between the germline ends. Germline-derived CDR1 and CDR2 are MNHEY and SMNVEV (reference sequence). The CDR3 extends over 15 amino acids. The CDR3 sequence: CASSLGFGQGSPLHF. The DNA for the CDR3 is TGTGCCAGCAGTTTAGGTTTCGGCCAGGGATCACCCCTCCACTTT.

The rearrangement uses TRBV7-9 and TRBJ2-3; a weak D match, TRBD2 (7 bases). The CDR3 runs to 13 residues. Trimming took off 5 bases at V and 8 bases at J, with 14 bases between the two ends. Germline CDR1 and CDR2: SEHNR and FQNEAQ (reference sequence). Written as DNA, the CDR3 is TGTGCCAGCAGCATGGAGGGGGGGGGTACGCAGTATTTT. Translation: CASSMEGGGTQYF.

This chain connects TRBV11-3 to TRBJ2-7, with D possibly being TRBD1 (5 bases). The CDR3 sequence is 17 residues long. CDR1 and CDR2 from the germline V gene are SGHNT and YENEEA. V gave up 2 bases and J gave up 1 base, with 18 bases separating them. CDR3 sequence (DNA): TGTGCCAGCAGCTTAACGGAGCGACAGCCCGATTCCTACGAGCAGTACTTC. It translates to CASSLTERQPDSYEQYF.

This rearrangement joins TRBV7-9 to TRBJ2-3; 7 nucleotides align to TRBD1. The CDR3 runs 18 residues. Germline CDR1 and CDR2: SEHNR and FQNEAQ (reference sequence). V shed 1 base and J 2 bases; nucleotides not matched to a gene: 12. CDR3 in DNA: TGTGCCAGCAGCTTAGTTCTCAGAGGGGGCAGGTCCACAGATACGCAGTATTTT. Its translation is CASSLVLRGGRSTDTQYF.

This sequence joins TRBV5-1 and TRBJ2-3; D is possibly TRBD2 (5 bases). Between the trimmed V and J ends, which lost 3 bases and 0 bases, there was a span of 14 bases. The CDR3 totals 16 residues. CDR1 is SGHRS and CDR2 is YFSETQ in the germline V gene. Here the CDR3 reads CASSYDGGTSTDTQYF. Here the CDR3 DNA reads TGCGCCAGCAGCTACGATGGAGGAACCAGCACAGATACGCAGTATTTT.

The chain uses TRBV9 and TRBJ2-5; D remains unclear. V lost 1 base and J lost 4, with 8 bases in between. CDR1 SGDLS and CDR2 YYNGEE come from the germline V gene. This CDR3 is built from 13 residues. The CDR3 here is CASSVPGAETQYF. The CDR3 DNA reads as TGTGCCAGCAGCGTACCCGGAGCAGAGACCCAGTACTTC.

The DNA of the CDR3 is TGTGCCAGCAGACTAGCGGGACGAGAGCAGTACTTC. Encoded protein: CASRLAGREQYF. The rearrangement joins TRBV2 to TRBJ2-7; the match to TRBD2 covers 10 bases. The ends lost 6 bases at V and 7 bases at J; junction bases unmatched: 3. This CDR3 comprises 12 residues. Germline lookup yields CDR1 SNHLY and CDR2 FYNNEI.

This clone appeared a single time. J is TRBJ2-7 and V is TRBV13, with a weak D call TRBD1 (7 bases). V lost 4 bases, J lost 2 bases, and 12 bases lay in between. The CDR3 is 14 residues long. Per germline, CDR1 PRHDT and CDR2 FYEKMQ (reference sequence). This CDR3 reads CASSSRGRTYEQYF. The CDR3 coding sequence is TGTGCCAGCAGCTCCAGGGGGAGGACCTACGAGCAGTACTTC.

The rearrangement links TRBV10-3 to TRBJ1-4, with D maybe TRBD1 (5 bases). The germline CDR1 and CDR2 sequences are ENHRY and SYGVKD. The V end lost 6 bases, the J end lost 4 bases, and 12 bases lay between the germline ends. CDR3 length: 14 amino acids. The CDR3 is CAIRADTNNEKLFF. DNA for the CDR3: TGTGCCATCAGGGCGGACACCAATAATGAAAAACTGTTTTTT.

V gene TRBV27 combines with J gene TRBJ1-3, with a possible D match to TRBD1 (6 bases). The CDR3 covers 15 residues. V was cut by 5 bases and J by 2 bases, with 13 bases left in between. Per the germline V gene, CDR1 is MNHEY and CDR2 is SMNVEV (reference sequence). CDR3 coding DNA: TGTGCCAGCAGTACGGGGGGCGGGCCTGGAAACACCATATATTTT. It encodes CASSTGGGPGNTIYF.

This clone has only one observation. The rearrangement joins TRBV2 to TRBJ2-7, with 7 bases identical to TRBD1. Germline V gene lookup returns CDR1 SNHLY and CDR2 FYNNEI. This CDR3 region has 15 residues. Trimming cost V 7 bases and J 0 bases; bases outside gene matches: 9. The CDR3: CASISSTGHSYEQYF. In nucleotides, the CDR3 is TGTGCCAGCATTTCTTCGACAGGGCACTCCTACGAGCAGTACTTC.

As DNA, the CDR3 is TGCGCCAGCTCAGCTTCTCGCCAGGGCTACGAGCAGTACTTC. This gives the protein CASSASRQGYEQYF. J is TRBJ2-7 and V is TRBV5-1, with D possibly matching TRBD1 (5 bases). V was clipped by 7 bases and J by 3 bases, with 17 bases between them. CDR3 length equals 14 residues. The germline gives CDR1 SGHRS, CDR2 YFSETQ.